These 14 T cell receptor beta chains were all obtained from the same sample, sequenced in a study of blood T cells in healthy people across ages. The authors ran a second PCR of about 6 to 12 cycles using a sample-barcoded 5' primer and a J-beta primer mix. Each CDR3 protein gets one entry after TCRdb re-called the 5' RACE reads with MiXCR. The repertoire holds some 1.6 million distinct CDR3 sequences, with almost 35% as singletons. Source material: blood. The receptors were sampled from a woman aged 30 to 39 in good health.

This clonotype was detected only a few times. This chain links TRBV7-2 with TRBJ2-5; D is perhaps TRBD2 (5 bases). Germline CDR1 SGHTA, CDR2 FQGNSA. The V and J ends lost 7 bases and 5 bases respectively, with 11 bases between them. The CDR3 contains 12 residues. CDR3 bases: TGTGCCAGCACCCGTTGGGAGGAGACCCAGTACTTC. This sequence encodes CASTRWEETQYF.

The chain has TRBV2 and TRBJ1-2; 8 bases are shared with TRBD1. This CDR3 spans 16 amino acids. Germline lookup yields CDR1 SNHLY and CDR2 FYNNEI. Trimming took 0 bases from V and 2 from J; bases not matched to a gene: 5. In nucleotides, the CDR3 is TGTGCCAGCAGTGAAGCTAGGACAGGGCAAAACTATGGCTACACCTTC. Its protein product is CASSEARTGQNYGYTF. Based on the CDR3 plus reference TRBV2 and TRBJ1-2, the full variable domain is EPEVTQTPSHQVTQMGQEVILRCVPISNHLYFYWYRQILGQKVEFLVSFYNNEISEKSEIFDDQFSVERPDGSNFTLKIRSTKLEDSAMYFCASSEARTGQNYGYTFGSGTRLTVV.

This clonotype was found a few times. The V gene is TRBV6-6, the J gene TRBJ1-2; 9 bases are shared with TRBD1. Looked up from germline, CDR1 is MNHNY and CDR2 is SVGAGI (reference sequence). J gave up 8 bases and V 6 bases, and 4 bases lay outside the gene matches. The CDR3 spans 12 residues. DNA for the CDR3: TGTGCCAGCAGGAGGGACAGGGACGGCTACACCTTC. This sequence encodes CASRRDRDGYTF.

The chain carries TRBV20-1 and TRBJ1-5; maybe TRBD1 (5 bases). Trimming stripped 5 bases from V and 0 bases from J, with 14 bases between. The CDR3 is made up of 15 amino acids. Germline loops: CDR1 DFQATT, CDR2 SNEGSKA (reference sequence). This CDR3 reads CSASTDFYSNQPQHF. CDR3 nucleotide sequence: TGCAGTGCTTCGACAGACTTCTATAGCAATCAGCCCCAGCATTTT.

The V and J genes are TRBV20-1 and TRBJ2-3, with D unclear. The germline V gene encodes CDR1 DFQATT and CDR2 SNEGSKA (reference sequence). V was cut by 6 bases and J by 5 bases, with 12 bases left in between. This CDR3 has 12 amino acids. In DNA, the CDR3 is TGCAGTGCCCAGCCTGTAGGAGATACGCAGTATTTT. Amino acid sequence: CSAQPVGDTQYF.

This clonotype was counted a few times. The chain links TRBV20-1 to TRBJ2-3; tentatively, D is TRBD2 (6 bases). V lost 0 bases to trimming and J lost 0 bases, with 10 bases between them. The CDR3 extends over 15 amino acids. CDR1 is DFQATT and CDR2 is SNEGSKA in the germline V gene (reference sequence). The CDR3 is CSAREPGLSTDTQYF. As DNA, the CDR3 is TGCAGTGCTAGAGAACCGGGACTCAGCACAGATACGCAGTATTTT.

J is TRBJ2-7 and V is TRBV6-2 or TRBV6-3; possible D gene TRBD2, 6 bases. The CDR3 covers 15 residues. Germline loops: CDR1 MNHEY, CDR2 SVGEGT. V gave up 2 bases and J gave up 2 bases, with 13 bases separating them. The CDR3 DNA is TGTGCCAGCAGTTACGCCCCCGCGGGAACCTACGAGCAGTACTTC. The encoded protein is CASSYAPAGTYEQYF.

This chain joins TRBV7-2 and TRBJ2-3, with D maybe TRBD2 (5 bases). This CDR3 comprises 12 residues. V was shortened by 1 base and J by 7 bases, with 6 bases between the two germline ends. The V gene's germline CDR1 is SGHTA and CDR2 FQGNSA. The CDR3 here is CASSLVDYTQYF. DNA for the CDR3: TGTGCCAGCAGCTTAGTGGACTATACGCAGTATTTT.

This clonotype was observed a few times. The chain recombines TRBV20-1 with TRBJ2-1, with 12 bases that match TRBD2. V dropped 3 bases and J dropped 7; count of bases not matched to a gene: 4. The germline gives CDR1 DFQATT, CDR2 SNEGSKA (reference sequence). The CDR3 loop spans 14 amino acids. This chain's CDR3 is CSARELAGGNEQFF. The DNA of the CDR3 is TGCAGTGCTAGGGAACTAGCGGGAGGTAATGAGCAGTTCTTC.

This chain connects TRBV7-9 to TRBJ2-5, with 7 bases matching TRBD2. The CDR3 is 16 amino acids. V shed 1 base and J 2 bases; nucleotides not matched to a gene: 7. Per the germline V gene, CDR1 is SEHNR and CDR2 is FQNEAQ (reference sequence). CDR3 sequence (DNA): TGTGCCAGCAGCTTAGGAGGGAGGGCCGGGCAAGAGACCCAGTACTTC. Translating it yields CASSLGGRAGQETQYF.

In its sample, this clonotype was seen many times. This sequence joins TRBV20-1 and TRBJ2-7; D gene uncertain. Germline V CDR1 and CDR2: DFQATT, SNEGSKA (reference sequence). The CDR3 extends over 14 amino acids. V was pared by 6 bases and J by 3 bases, with 18 bases between. Here the CDR3 reads CSAIGRLNVYEQYF. In nucleotides, the CDR3 is TGCAGTGCCATTGGGCGCCTTAATGTCTACGAGCAGTACTTC.

The rearrangement links TRBV6-4 to TRBJ1-2, with no clear D. Germline CDR1 MRHNA, CDR2 SNTAGT. Trimming took off 2 bases at V and 0 bases at J, with 10 bases between the two ends. The CDR3 sequence is 15 residues long. CDR3 protein: CASSDTPQSNYGYTF. CDR3 in DNA: TGTGCCAGCAGTGACACACCACAGTCTAACTATGGCTACACCTTC.

J is TRBJ1-2 and V is TRBV13; possible D gene TRBD1, 6 bases. The germline CDR1 and CDR2 sequences are PRHDT and FYEKMQ (reference sequence). This CDR3 spans 14 amino acids. Trimming shortened V by 2 bases and J by 8 bases, and 15 bases separated the two germline ends. CDR3 region: CASSLRGGEYGYTF. CDR3 in DNA: TGTGCCAGCAGCTTACGCGGGGGCGAGTACGGCTACACCTTC.

The V gene is TRBV29-1, the J gene TRBJ1-2; the D gene is possibly TRBD1 (6 bases). CDR1 and CDR2 (germline): SQVTM, ANQGSEA. Deletions cut 6 bases from V and 3 bases from J, with 17 bases between. CDR3 length: 14 residues. CDR3 sequence reads: CSVVVIGGDYGYTF. DNA of the CDR3: TGCAGCGTAGTAGTTATTGGGGGCGACTATGGCTACACCTTC.